Following are 7 T cell receptor beta chains from one sample sequenced in a study of T cell responses to AZD1222 COVID-19 vaccine. Profiled with immunoSEQ multiplex PCR; TCRdb holds only in-frame clones, not every one. This table has some 81,000 clones, roughly 86% appearing once. Source: peripheral blood, taken 28 days after the second AZD1222 dose. The source of these receptors is an adult who received the AZD1222 COVID-19 vaccine.

This clone was counted only a few times. The gene calls are TRBV18 and TRBJ1-2; tentatively, D is TRBD1 (5 bases). Trimming shortened V by 1 base and J by 4 bases, and 19 bases separated the two germline ends. Germline V CDR1 and CDR2: KGHSH, LQKENI. The CDR3 covers 17 residues. The CDR3 nucleotides are TGTGCCAGCTCACCACTCGTGCAGGGAGGGAGTGGCTATGGCTACACCTTC. Translation gives CASSPLVQGGSGYGYTF.

This clone has a single count. V usage is TRBV7-3 and J usage is TRBJ2-3; TRBD1 matches 7 bases. Germline CDR1 is SGHTA and CDR2 is FQGTGA. The CDR3 length is 16 residues. V dropped 5 bases and J dropped 1; count of bases not matched to a gene: 9. CDR3 amino acids: CASSVGTAWGTDTQYF. The CDR3 nucleotides read TGTGCCAGCAGCGTGGGGACAGCGTGGGGCACAGATACGCAGTATTTT.

The chain recombines TRBV5-5 with TRBJ2-5; maybe TRBD1 (5 bases). CDR3 length: 16 amino acids. The V gene's germline CDR1 is SGHKS and CDR2 YYEKEE (reference sequence). V gave up 0 bases and J gave up 2 bases, with 14 bases separating them. Written as DNA, the CDR3 is TGTGCCAGCAGCTTGGATGCAGGGTTCGGTCAAGAGACCCAGTACTTC. As protein: CASSLDAGFGQETQYF.

The chain combines TRBV6-5 with TRBJ2-3; D may be TRBD1 or TRBD2 (6 bases each). The CDR3 runs to 16 residues. V shed 0 bases and J shed 2 bases, with 12 bases lying between them. CDR1 is MNHEY and CDR2 is SVGAGI in the germline V gene. Here the CDR3 reads CASSYSLGGHTDTQYF. The CDR3 nucleotides are TGTGCCAGCAGTTACTCGTTGGGGGGCCACACAGATACGCAGTATTTT.

J is TRBJ1-4 and V is TRBV2, with 7 nucleotides matching TRBD1. From germline, CDR1 is SNHLY and CDR2 FYNNEI. There are 13 residues in the CDR3. V lost 7 bases and J lost 8; bases outside the gene matches: 7. Here the CDR3 reads CASTGDRSEKLFF. CDR3 DNA sequence: TGTGCCAGCACCGGGGACAGAAGCGAAAAACTGTTTTTT.

The rearrangement links TRBV13 to TRBJ2-1, with a possible D match to TRBD2 (5 bases). Germline V lookup: CDR1 PRHDT, CDR2 FYEKMQ (reference sequence). Trimming pared 5 bases from V and 3 bases from J, leaving 17 bases between. CDR3 size: 16 residues. The CDR3 DNA reads as TGTGCCAGCAGCCCTCTCGGCGAGCGGAGCTACAATGAGCAGTTCTTC. It yields the protein CASSPLGERSYNEQFF.

The rearrangement uses TRBV27 and TRBJ1-1; D is perhaps TRBD1 (5 bases). This CDR3 contains 19 residues. Trimming cost V 5 bases and J 2 bases, with 27 bases left between them. CDR1 is MNHEY and CDR2 is SMNVEV in the germline V gene (reference sequence). CDR3 sequence: CASSRTHASMDKFNTEAFF. CDR3 DNA sequence: TGTGCCAGCAGTCGAACACACGCCTCCATGGACAAATTTAACACTGAAGCTTTCTTT.